These 4 T cell receptor beta chains were all obtained from the same sample, sequenced in a study of T cell repertoires in cytomegalovirus infection. TCRdb re-called the reads through MiXCR, storing one row per CDR3 protein. In the table there are fewer than 550,000 distinct CDR3 sequences, about 15% of which are singletons. The source material was CD8+ T cells from PBMCs. These receptor sequences come from a human donor in good health (CMV status not recorded). Some clones in this sample may be carry-over from other donors' samples.

There are a few counts of this clonotype. The genes are TRBV7-9 and TRBJ2-3; tentatively, D is TRBD1 (5 bases). The CDR3 is 15 residues long. V was pared by 4 bases and J by 6 bases, with 17 bases between. Per the germline V gene, CDR1 is SEHNR and CDR2 is FQNEAQ (reference sequence). CDR3 region: CASSSPRTPGDTQYF. The CDR3 DNA is TGTGCCAGCAGCTCGCCCCGCACCCCAGGGGATACGCAGTATTTT. Full variable domain (missing parts from reference TRBV7-9 and TRBJ2-3): DTGVSQNPRHKITKRGQNVTFRCDPISEHNRLYWYRQTLGQGPEFLTYFQNEAQLEKSRLLSDRFSAERPKGSFSTLEIQRTEQGDSAMYLCASSSPRTPGDTQYFGPGTRLTVL.

This clonotype came up a few times. The chain employs TRBV30 and TRBJ2-1; D is undetermined. Trimming left V 3 bases short and J 3 bases short, with 12 bases between. The V gene's germline CDR1 is GTSNPN and CDR2 SVGIG (reference sequence). The CDR3 is 14 amino acids. The CDR3: CAWSPGGGYNEQFF. CDR3 nucleotide sequence: TGTGCCTGGAGCCCGGGTGGTGGCTACAATGAGCAGTTCTTC. The full variable domain, in which reference TRBV30 and TRBJ2-1 provide the parts outside the CDR3, is SQTIHQWPATLVQPVGSPLSLECTVEGTSNPNLYWYRQAAGRGLQLLFYSVGIGQISSEVPQNLSASRPQDRQFILSSKKLLLSDSGFYLCAWSPGGGYNEQFFGPGTRLTVL.

This clonotype was seen more than once but under ten times. This chain links TRBV13 with TRBJ2-7; perhaps TRBD2 as D (5 bases). CDR1 is PRHDT, CDR2 FYEKMQ, per germline (reference sequence). The CDR3 totals 14 residues. Trimming shortened V by 5 bases and J by 3 bases, and 14 bases separated the two germline ends. DNA of the CDR3: TGTGCCAGCAGCCCCCCCGGGAACTTCTACGAGCAGTACTTC. The encoded protein is CASSPPGNFYEQYF.

The sample holds many counts of this clonotype. This rearrangement joins TRBV7-8 to TRBJ2-3; TRBD2 agrees at 9 bases. V lost 4 bases to trimming and J lost 2 bases; unmatched junction nucleotides: 4. The germline gives CDR1 SGHVS, CDR2 FQNEAQ. The CDR3 loop spans 15 amino acids. CDR3 sequence: CASSSIAGVTDTQYF. DNA for the CDR3: TGTGCCAGCAGCTCTATAGCGGGAGTCACAGATACGCAGTATTTT.